The 17 T cell receptor beta chains below were found in one sample sequenced in a study of cytomegalovirus exposure and HLA in healthy donors. Primers: 60 Vbeta forward and 13 Jbeta reverse. TCRdb's table, derived via immunoSEQ multiplex PCR, lists solely in-frame clones and lacks some. The table has roughly 200,000 clones, around four fifths seen once. What was sequenced was PBMCs. The receptors derive from a man aged 45 to 65 in good health and CMV-seronegative.

This clone was seen a handful of times. The rearrangement joins TRBV6-5 to TRBJ2-7; D is possibly TRBD2 (6 bases). Trimming cost V 6 bases and J 3 bases, with 6 bases left between them. Germline V gene data show CDR1 as MNHEY and CDR2 as SVGAGI. The CDR3 extends over 11 amino acids. The CDR3 DNA sequence: TGTGCCAGCAGGCGGGGCTACGAGCAGTACTTC. Its protein product is CASRRGYEQYF.

J is TRBJ1-2 and V is TRBV4-3, with 8 bases identical to TRBD1. The CDR3 covers 17 residues. Looked up from germline, CDR1 is LGHNA and CDR2 is YSLEER. J lost 1 base, V lost 5 bases, and 12 bases had no gene match. The CDR3 reads CASSYDSSGGYNYGYTF. The DNA of the CDR3 is TGCGCCAGCAGCTACGACTCTTCAGGGGGCTATAACTATGGCTACACCTTC.

The DNA of the CDR3 is TGTGCCAGTAAGGAAACCGGGACAATTAACGAGCAGTTCTTC. Translated, it gives CASKETGTINEQFF. The chain has TRBV6-1 and TRBJ2-1; TRBD1 is a possible D gene (6 bases). The CDR3 consists of 14 residues. Germline-derived CDR1 and CDR2 are MNHNS and SASEGT. Trimming left V 9 bases short and J 10 bases short, with 22 bases between.

Turning to this clone: Other DNA sequences in the sample encode the same CDR3. This chain joins TRBV7-9 and TRBJ2-2, with 9 bases that match TRBD1. J was trimmed by 5 bases and V by 4 bases; bases with no gene match: 5. Germline values: CDR1 SEHNR, CDR2 FQNEAQ (reference sequence). This CDR3 is 15 amino acids long. As DNA, the CDR3 is TGTGCCAGCAGCTGGGGACAGGGTAGGACCGGGGAGCTGTTTTTT. It codes for CASSWGQGRTGELFF.

This clone has more than one count but fewer than ten. The sample carries other DNA sequences with the same CDR3. The chain links TRBV6-1 to TRBJ1-4, with TRBD1 matching over 7 bases. Germline V CDR1 and CDR2: MNHNS, SASEGT. There are 13 residues in the CDR3. V lost 9 bases and J lost 7; bases outside the gene matches: 8. The CDR3 region has the DNA TGTGCCAGTCGGACAGGCGGAAGTGAAAAACTGTTTTTT. Its protein is CASRTGGSEKLFF.

V usage is TRBV6-4 and J usage is TRBJ2-1; TRBD2 agrees at 14 bases. Germline lookup yields CDR1 MRHNA and CDR2 SNTAGT. V lost 2 bases and J lost 6; bases outside the gene matches: 3. This CDR3 has 16 amino acids. The CDR3 reads CASSDRTSGRLNEQFF. CDR3 bases: TGTGCCAGCAGTGACAGGACTAGCGGGAGGCTCAATGAGCAGTTCTTC.

This chain joins TRBV7-9 and TRBJ2-7, with 9 nucleotides matching TRBD2. This CDR3 has 13 amino acids. With 4 bases clipped from V and 6 bases from J, the junction kept 4 bases outside the gene matches. Germline V CDR1 and CDR2: SEHNR, FQNEAQ (reference sequence). CDR3: CASSSWTSVEQYF. The CDR3 DNA sequence: TGTGCCAGCAGCTCATGGACTAGCGTCGAGCAGTACTTC.

With regard to this clone: The junction differs from germline at one of its ends, possibly a read error. This sequence joins TRBV7-9 and TRBJ2-3; D is unresolved. Germline CDR1 is SEHNR and CDR2 is FQNEAQ (reference sequence). The CDR3 is 15 amino acids. CDR3 residues: CSSNNRRSYTDTQYF. CDR3 DNA sequence: TGTTCCAGCAACAATAGGCGGTCTTACACAGATACGCAGTATTTT.

This chain joins TRBV5-4 and TRBJ2-1; 11 bases fit TRBD2. Trimming removed 1 base from V and 7 bases from J; junction bases left unmatched: 10. The germline V gene has CDR1 SGHNT and CDR2 YYREEE (reference sequence). The CDR3 is 17 residues long. The CDR3 region is CASSLWASGGIGNEQFF. The CDR3 bases are TGTGCCAGCAGCTTGTGGGCTAGCGGGGGGATAGGGAATGAGCAGTTCTTC.

The V and J genes are TRBV7-9 and TRBJ2-7, with 7 bases lining up with TRBD2. CDR1 and CDR2 (germline): SEHNR, FQNEAQ (reference sequence). The V and J ends lost 4 bases and 7 bases, in that order; junction bases with no gene match: 16. The CDR3 is 16 residues long. This CDR3 is CASSSPTSEITREQYF. The CDR3 DNA sequence: TGTGCCAGCAGCTCCCCCACTAGCGAGATCACTCGGGAGCAGTACTTC.

The V gene is TRBV4-1, the J gene TRBJ2-7; 8 bases are a match to TRBD1. Germline loops: CDR1 MGHRA, CDR2 YSYEKL. The J segment lost 4 bases and the V segment lost 4 bases, leaving 9 bases of the junction unmatched. The CDR3 extends over 15 amino acids. The CDR3 spells CASSPATGVRYEQYF. CDR3 in DNA: TGCGCCAGCAGCCCGGCGACAGGGGTAAGGTACGAGCAGTACTTC.

This clone was detected once. The genes are TRBV4-1 and TRBJ2-7, with 12 bases fitting TRBD1. Germline assignment: CDR1 MGHRA and CDR2 YSYEKL. With V trimmed by 3 bases and J by 1 base, 13 bases remained unmatched. The CDR3 extends over 19 amino acids. CDR3 residues: CASSQEGTGGVGLSYEQYF. CDR3 bases: TGCGCCAGCAGCCAGGAAGGGACAGGGGGCGTCGGGCTATCCTACGAGCAGTACTTC.

This clone was observed a handful of times. DNA of the CDR3: TGTGCTAGCGGGGAGGGGGGCAGAGGGGCCAACGTCCTGACTTTC. Translating gives CASGEGGRGANVLTF. The chain joins TRBV7-7 to TRBJ2-6, with 8 bases that match TRBD2. The CDR3 totals 15 residues. Looked up from germline, CDR1 is SSHAT and CDR2 is FNYEAQ (reference sequence).

The chain recombines TRBV30 with TRBJ1-1; 7 nucleotides match TRBD1. The germline V gene has CDR1 GTSNPN and CDR2 SVGIG (reference sequence). This CDR3 contains 13 residues. J lost 1 base, V lost 5 bases, and 4 bases had no gene match. CDR3 nucleotide sequence: TGTGCCTGGTCGGGGACAGAGAACACTGAAGCTTTCTTT. It codes for CAWSGTENTEAFF.

The chain carries TRBV4-1 and TRBJ2-3; 10 positions match TRBD2. The germline CDR1 and CDR2 sequences are MGHRA and YSYEKL. This CDR3 has 17 amino acids. V shed 3 bases, J shed 2 bases, and the junction held 8 bases outside the gene matches. This CDR3 reads CASSQKSSGGFTDTQYF. The CDR3, as DNA: TGCGCCAGCAGCCAGAAATCTAGCGGGGGATTCACAGATACGCAGTATTTT.

As concerns this clone: One end of the junction does not line up with germline, which may come from a read error. V gene TRBV4-3 combines with J gene TRBJ2-3; 9 nucleotides match TRBD2. The CDR3 loop spans 15 amino acids. The germline CDR1 and CDR2 sequences are LGHNA and YSLEER. The CDR3 sequence is CASRQVASGVDTQYF. DNA of the CDR3: TGCGCCAGCAGGCAAGTTGCTAGCGGGGTAGATACGCAGTATTTT.

This clone showed up just a few times. In nucleotides, the CDR3 is TGCGCCAGCAGCCAGGAGACAGCGAACACTGAAGCTTTCTTT. Translated: CASSQETANTEAFF. The J gene is TRBJ1-1, the V gene TRBV4-3; D possibly corresponds to TRBD1 (5 bases). Germline CDR1 and CDR2: LGHNA and YSLEER. This CDR3 region has 14 residues. Trimming removed 3 bases at V and 1 base at J, with 9 bases between.